Listed below are T cell receptor beta chains from one sample, sequenced in a study of blood T cell repertoires in COVID-19. Profiled with immunoSEQ multiplex PCR; TCRdb holds only in-frame clones, not every one. The data hold tens of thousands of clones, with 82% observed a single time. The sequencing sample was made of peripheral blood. These receptors were collected from a woman at least 80 years old with acute or convalescent COVID-19. CDR3s include the opening cysteine and the closing phenylalanine or tryptophan. Each record gives: D gene, clone size, V gene, J gene, CDR3 protein, CDR3 DNA. D genes are given only for firm matches. Rows give clone size only sometimes, using once, few, many, or a class for an expanded clone.

d_call: TRBD1; clone_size: .; v_call: TRBV2; j_call: TRBJ2-7; cdr3_aa: CASSELRTGAVDGYF; cdr3_nt: TGTGCCAGCAGTGAACTCCGGACAGGGGCGGTTGATGGGTACTTC
d_call: TRBD2; clone_size: few; v_call: TRBV5-1; j_call: TRBJ2-1; cdr3_aa: CASSFSGRAGDNEQFF; cdr3_nt: TGCGCCAGCAGCTTTAGCGGGAGGGCCGGGGACAATGAGCAGTTCTTC
d_call: .; clone_size: .; v_call: TRBV5-8; j_call: TRBJ2-3; cdr3_aa: CASSSVERIQRTDTQYF; cdr3_nt: TGTGCCAGCAGCTCAGTAGAAAGGATACAGCGCACAGATACGCAGTATTTT
d_call: .; clone_size: .; v_call: TRBV2; j_call: TRBJ2-1; cdr3_aa: CASRVFGAEQFF; cdr3_nt: TGTGCCAGCAGGGTTTTTGGAGCAGAGCAGTTCTTC
d_call: .; clone_size: .; v_call: TRBV27; j_call: TRBJ2-7; cdr3_aa: CASKSTQGTQGGYEQYF; cdr3_nt: TGTGCCAGCAAATCAACCCAAGGTACTCAGGGTGGCTACGAGCAGTACTTC
d_call: TRBD1; clone_size: .; v_call: TRBV10-3; j_call: TRBJ1-1; cdr3_aa: CAISRTGETEAFF; cdr3_nt: TGTGCCATCAGCCGGACAGGGGAAACTGAAGCTTTCTTT
d_call: .; clone_size: .; v_call: TRBV2; j_call: TRBJ1-1; cdr3_aa: CASSRGGTEAFF; cdr3_nt: TGTGCCAGCAGCCGAGGAGGGACTGAAGCTTTCTTT
d_call: TRBD1; clone_size: .; v_call: TRBV19; j_call: TRBJ2-3; cdr3_aa: CASSLQGAQDTQYF; cdr3_nt: TGTGCCAGTAGTTTACAGGGGGCGCAAGATACGCAGTATTTT
d_call: .; clone_size: .; v_call: TRBV6-5; j_call: TRBJ1-1; cdr3_aa: CASKSGLEEAFF; cdr3_nt: TGTGCCAGCAAGTCGGGACTGGAAGAAGCTTTCTTT
d_call: TRBD1; clone_size: .; v_call: TRBV6-5; j_call: TRBJ1-2; cdr3_aa: CASSTLDRAGGYTF; cdr3_nt: TGTGCCAGCAGTACCCTGGACAGGGCGGGTGGCTACACCTTC
d_call: TRBD1; clone_size: .; v_call: TRBV27; j_call: TRBJ2-7; cdr3_aa: CASRHGQAYEQYF; cdr3_nt: TGTGCCAGCAGACATGGACAGGCCTACGAGCAGTACTTC
d_call: .; clone_size: .; v_call: TRBV6-5; j_call: TRBJ2-2; cdr3_aa: CASSWRGLNTGELFF; cdr3_nt: TGTGCCAGCAGTTGGCGGGGACTGAACACCGGGGAGCTGTTTTTT
d_call: .; clone_size: .; v_call: TRBV19; j_call: TRBJ2-1; cdr3_aa: CASSTYSSDEQFF; cdr3_nt: TGTGCCAGTAGTACTTATAGCTCCGATGAGCAGTTCTTC
d_call: TRBD1; clone_size: .; v_call: TRBV28; j_call: TRBJ2-5; cdr3_aa: CASSSPGTVKETQYF; cdr3_nt: TGTGCCAGCAGTTCACCCGGGACAGTGAAAGAGACCCAGTACTTC
d_call: TRBD1; clone_size: few; v_call: TRBV7-2; j_call: TRBJ1-6; cdr3_aa: CASSLGQGGSPLHF; cdr3_nt: TGTGCCAGCAGCTTGGGACAGGGAGGATCACCCCTCCACTTT
d_call: TRBD1; clone_size: .; v_call: TRBV28; j_call: TRBJ2-1; cdr3_aa: CASSPGGGASYNEQFF; cdr3_nt: TGTGCCAGCAGCCCAGGGGGCGGGGCCTCCTACAATGAGCAGTTCTTC
d_call: TRBD1; clone_size: .; v_call: TRBV4-1; j_call: TRBJ1-1; cdr3_aa: CASSQGTGTRTEAFF; cdr3_nt: TGCGCCAGCAGCCAAGGGACAGGGACTCGGACTGAAGCTTTCTTT